The present T cell receptor beta chain was sequenced within a study of control samples from healthy donors and cancer patients. The V gene lost 8 bases and the J gene lost 5 bases, with 18 bases spanning the gap. In germline, CDR1 is MNHEY, CDR2 SVGAGI. The CDR3 runs 14 residues. Repertoires were generated with immunoSEQ multiplex PCR, while TCRdb's copy carries only in-frame clones and drops some. The profile covers some 150,000 clones, with 91% appearing a single time and 3% to 4% taken by the ten largest. This TCR came from a man aged 25-40 years in good health. Sequenced input: blood. The V gene is TRBV6-5, the J gene TRBJ1-1; D possibly corresponds to TRBD1 (6 bases). CDR3 sequence: CASQTGWGGTEAFF. The CDR3 DNA sequence: TGTGCCAGCCAAACAGGGTGGGGAGGGACTGAAGCTTTCTTT.